A single sample is the source of the 27 T cell receptor beta chains below, sequenced in a study of CD8 T cells in Susac syndrome. Random-hexamer reverse transcription was applied to about 0.45 to 1 ug RNA. TCRdb recomputed calls from the immunoSEQ multiplex PCR reads with MiXCR, one row per CDR3 protein. Among over 100,000 distinct CDR3 sequences, 95% to 98% were seen once, and the ten largest hold about 0.1%. Sequencing was carried out using CD4+ T cells from PBMCs. These receptor sequences come from a human donor in good health.

The J gene is TRBJ1-5, the V gene TRBV7-2; no clear D gene. This CDR3 has 14 amino acids. The V end was cut by 3 bases, the J end by 7 bases, with 13 bases between. Germline V gives CDR1 SGHTA, CDR2 FQGNSA. The CDR3, as DNA: TGTGCCAGCAGCTTCGGAGGACCCCAACAGCCCCAGCATTTT. Encoded protein: CASSFGGPQQPQHF. The full variable domain, its missing parts supplied by reference TRBV7-2 and TRBJ1-5, is GAGVSQSPSNKVTEKGKDVELRCDPISGHTALYWYRQSLGQGLEFLIYFQGNSAPDKSGLPSDRFSAERTGGSVSTLTIQRTQQEDSAVYLCASSFGGPQQPQHFGDGTRLSIL.

CDR3 coding DNA: TGTGCCAGCAGTTTAAGGGAGGGAAATCAGCCCCAGCATTTT. Translated: CASSLREGNQPQHF. The chain uses TRBV27 and TRBJ1-5, with D uncertain. Germline V lookup: CDR1 MNHEY, CDR2 SMNVEV (reference sequence). Trimming took 2 bases from V and 4 from J, leaving 9 bases between them. The CDR3 extends over 14 amino acids.

The chain is built from TRBV7-9 and TRBJ1-1, with D unresolved. The CDR3 length is 14 residues. Between the trimmed V and J ends, which lost 7 bases and 6 bases, there was a span of 18 bases. CDR1 and CDR2 (germline): SEHNR, FQNEAQ (reference sequence). The CDR3 protein is CASTEPPGWSEAFF. In nucleotides, the CDR3 is TGTGCCAGCACGGAGCCCCCGGGGTGGTCTGAAGCTTTCTTT. Looking up the rest from reference TRBV7-9 and TRBJ1-1 gives the full variable domain: DTGVSQNPRHKITKRGQNVTFRCDPISEHNRLYWYRQTLGQGPEFLTYFQNEAQLEKSRLLSDRFSAERPKGSFSTLEIQRTEQGDSAMYLCASTEPPGWSEAFFGQGTRLTVV.

V is TRBV20-1 and J is TRBJ2-2; 7 nucleotides align to TRBD1. Germline values: CDR1 DFQATT, CDR2 SNEGSKA (reference sequence). CDR3 length: 16 amino acids. The trim removed 5 bases at V and 5 bases at J, leaving 14 bases unmatched. The CDR3, as DNA: TGCAGTGCTCGTCCCGGCGACAGGGTGTTGACCGGGGAGCTGTTTTTT. Residues: CSARPGDRVLTGELFF.

The gene calls are TRBV20-1 and TRBJ1-3; possibly TRBD1 for D (5 bases). V was cut by 0 bases and J by 0 bases, with 12 bases left in between. Per germline, CDR1 DFQATT and CDR2 SNEGSKA (reference sequence). This CDR3 is 16 amino acids long. CDR3 bases: TGCAGTGCTAGAGAGGTACAGGACCCCTCTGGAAACACCATATATTTT. This sequence encodes CSAREVQDPSGNTIYF.

The chain uses TRBV6-2 or TRBV6-3 and TRBJ2-2; TRBD1 aligns across 9 bases. CDR1 MNHEY and CDR2 SVGEGT come from the germline V gene. Trimming took 7 bases from V and 5 from J; bases not matched to a gene: 5. CDR3 length: 14 residues. CDR3 sequence reads: CASNDRGRTGELFF. CDR3 sequence (DNA): TGTGCCAGCAATGACAGGGGGAGGACCGGGGAGCTGTTTTTT.

The chain uses TRBV4-2 and TRBJ2-1; 9 positions match TRBD2. The germline V gene encodes CDR1 LGHNA and CDR2 YNFKEQ. The CDR3 sequence is 15 residues long. V was clipped by 4 bases and J by 5 bases; unmatched bases: 6. The CDR3: CASSPHSGRDNEQFF. CDR3 DNA: TGTGCCAGCAGCCCCCATAGCGGGAGAGACAATGAGCAGTTCTTC.

The rearrangement uses TRBV5-1 and TRBJ1-2; no clear D gene. The CDR3 length is 12 residues. V lost 0 bases to trimming and J lost 8 bases, with 8 bases between them. CDR1 SGHRS and CDR2 YFSETQ come from the germline V gene. Here the CDR3 reads CASSLEDWGYTF. CDR3 coding DNA: TGCGCCAGCAGCTTGGAAGATTGGGGCTACACCTTC. Together with reference TRBV5-1 and TRBJ1-2, the CDR3 gives the full variable domain: KAGVTQTPRYLIKTRGQQVTLSCSPISGHRSVSWYQQTPGQGLQFLFEYFSETQRNKGNFPGRFSGRQFSNSRSEMNVSTLELGDSALYLCASSLEDWGYTFGSGTRLTVV.

The chain couples TRBV30 to TRBJ2-3; no firm D call. The germline V gene has CDR1 GTSNPN and CDR2 SVGIG (reference sequence). The CDR3 spans 11 residues. The V end lost 5 bases, the J end lost 5 bases, and 8 bases lay between the germline ends. The DNA of the CDR3 is TGTGCCTGGCACTCGGGAGATACGCAGTATTTT. Amino acids: CAWHSGDTQYF. The full variable domain, completed using reference TRBV30 and TRBJ2-3, is SQTIHQWPATLVQPVGSPLSLECTVEGTSNPNLYWYRQAAGRGLQLLFYSVGIGQISSEVPQNLSASRPQDRQFILSSKKLLLSDSGFYLCAWHSGDTQYFGPGTRLTVL.

The V gene is TRBV4-3, the J gene TRBJ2-5; D might be TRBD2 (6 bases). Germline lookup yields CDR1 LGHNA and CDR2 YSLEER. The CDR3 totals 15 residues. Trimming pared 4 bases from V and 5 bases from J, leaving 17 bases between. The CDR3 DNA reads TGCGCCAGCAGCCTAGGTGGGGGGTCAGGGGAGACCCAGTACTTC. Translated: CASSLGGGSGETQYF.

V usage is TRBV2 and J usage is TRBJ2-7; D might be TRBD2 (6 bases). This CDR3 has 12 residues. From germline, CDR1 is SNHLY and CDR2 FYNNEI. Trimming pared 6 bases from V and 6 bases from J, leaving 12 bases between. For the CDR3, the DNA is TGTGCCAGCAGGACTAGTTTAGGCGAGCAGTACTTC. Translating it yields CASRTSLGEQYF.

The gene calls are TRBV20-1 and TRBJ1-5; D not resolved. V shed 0 bases and J shed 4 bases, with 7 bases lying between them. There are 13 residues in the CDR3. CDR1 and CDR2 from the germline V gene are DFQATT and SNEGSKA (reference sequence). The CDR3 DNA follows: TGCAGTGCTAGAGATCTTATGAATCAGCCCCAGCATTTT. Protein: CSARDLMNQPQHF.

The chain carries TRBV3-1 and TRBJ1-1; a weak D match, TRBD1 (5 bases). CDR1 LGHDT and CDR2 YNNKEL come from the germline V gene (reference sequence). This CDR3 region has 14 residues. Trimming left V 3 bases short and J 5 bases short, with 13 bases between. Written as DNA, the CDR3 is TGTGCCAGCAGCCAGGCCGGGACGGGAACTGAAGCTTTCTTT. Protein sequence: CASSQAGTGTEAFF.

In DNA, the CDR3 is TGTGCCAGCAGCTTGGCAGGGGCTGAGACCCAGTACTTC. Its protein product is CASSLAGAETQYF. The chain joins TRBV5-4 to TRBJ2-5; maybe TRBD1 (6 bases). Germline assignment: CDR1 SGHNT and CDR2 YYREEE (reference sequence). The CDR3 covers 13 residues. Trimming cost V 0 bases and J 5 bases, with 8 bases left between them.

The chain links TRBV30 to TRBJ2-5, with no clear D. CDR1 is GTSNPN, CDR2 SVGIG, per germline (reference sequence). V gave up 3 bases and J gave up 1 base, with 12 bases separating them. This CDR3 comprises 14 residues. Here the CDR3 DNA reads TGTGCCTGGAGGGCGCAGCAAATCCAAGAGACCCAGTACTTC. Its translation: CAWRAQQIQETQYF.

The chain is built from TRBV7-2 and TRBJ2-2; D possibly corresponds to TRBD2 (6 bases). This CDR3 is built from 13 residues. Per germline, CDR1 SGHTA and CDR2 FQGNSA. Trimming left V 8 bases short and J 5 bases short, with 12 bases between. In DNA, the CDR3 is TGTGCCAGCCGGGGACTCCGGACCGGGGAGCTGTTTTTT. The encoded protein is CASRGLRTGELFF.

This sequence joins TRBV25-1 and TRBJ2-7; tentatively, D is TRBD2 (7 bases). CDR3 length equals 13 residues. V was shortened by 9 bases and J by 6 bases, with 18 bases between the two germline ends. Germline values: CDR1 MGHDK, CDR2 SYGVNS. CDR3 bases: TGTGCCAGTAGAGGGGGGGGGCTATTCGAGCAGTACTTC. Translating it yields CASRGGGLFEQYF.

V and J are TRBV12-3 or TRBV12-4 and TRBJ2-7; TRBD1 matches at 7 bases. The CDR3 covers 14 residues. V gave up 5 bases and J gave up 6 bases; unmatched junction bases: 10. As DNA, the CDR3 is TGTGCCAGCAGTGGGCCGGGACAGAGGAGCGAGCAGTACTTC. Its translation: CASSGPGQRSEQYF.

The chain couples TRBV6-6 to TRBJ1-5; possibly TRBD1 for D (5 bases). Germline-derived CDR1 and CDR2 are MNHNY and SVGAGI (reference sequence). The CDR3 is 13 residues long. Between the trimmed V and J ends, which lost 8 bases and 2 bases, there was a span of 10 bases. CDR3 sequence reads: CASYTGRNQPQHF. CDR3 nucleotide sequence: TGTGCCAGCTATACAGGTCGCAATCAGCCCCAGCATTTT.

V gene TRBV4-1 combines with J gene TRBJ2-7; TRBD1 might be the D (5 bases). This CDR3 comprises 16 residues. Germline loops: CDR1 MGHRA, CDR2 YSYEKL. The V end lost 1 base, the J end lost 3 bases, and 16 bases lay between the germline ends. CDR3 residues: CASSQGGAGSDYEQYF. The CDR3 DNA sequence: TGCGCCAGCAGCCAAGGAGGTGCAGGGTCGGACTACGAGCAGTACTTC.

The chain recombines TRBV7-2 with TRBJ1-1; 8 bases are a match to TRBD1. The CDR3 sequence is 15 residues long. V dropped 3 bases and J dropped 1; count of bases not matched to a gene: 4. The germline CDR1 and CDR2 sequences are SGHTA and FQGNSA. CDR3 coding DNA: TGTGCCAGCAGCTTCCCAGGGGGCAGGAACACTGAAGCTTTCTTT. Translating it yields CASSFPGGRNTEAFF. Full variable domain (rest looked up from reference TRBV7-2 and TRBJ1-1): GAGVSQSPSNKVTEKGKDVELRCDPISGHTALYWYRQSLGQGLEFLIYFQGNSAPDKSGLPSDRFSAERTGGSVSTLTIQRTQQEDSAVYLCASSFPGGRNTEAFFGQGTRLTVV.

The V call is TRBV5-6, the J call TRBJ1-2, with D uncertain. The CDR3 sequence is 15 residues long. Germline assignment: CDR1 SGHDT and CDR2 YYEEEE. V shed 4 bases and J shed 3 bases, with 16 bases lying between them. In DNA, the CDR3 is TGTGCCAGCAGCCTTGGACGCGACGGCTACTATGGCTACACCTTC. As protein: CASSLGRDGYYGYTF.

This clonotype was counted a single time. This chain uses TRBV7-2 with TRBJ2-4, with D hard to call. Trimming left V 0 bases short and J 0 bases short, with 9 bases between. This CDR3 contains 16 residues. Germline-derived CDR1 and CDR2 are SGHTA and FQGNSA. This CDR3 reads CASSLAQTAAKNIQYF. In nucleotides, the CDR3 is TGTGCCAGCAGCTTAGCACAGACGGCAGCCAAAAACATTCAGTACTTC.

V and J are TRBV3-1 and TRBJ2-5, with 9 bases that match TRBD1. Looked up from germline, CDR1 is LGHDT and CDR2 is YNNKEL (reference sequence). The V and J ends lost 0 bases and 4 bases, in that order; junction bases with no gene match: 6. The CDR3 runs to 16 residues. The CDR3 sequence: CASSQDLGTGRETQYF. Here the CDR3 DNA reads TGTGCCAGCAGCCAAGATTTGGGGACAGGGCGAGAGACCCAGTACTTC.

The chain recombines TRBV14 with TRBJ2-2, with a weak D call TRBD2 (5 bases). Per germline, CDR1 SGHDN and CDR2 FVKESK. V lost 8 bases to trimming and J lost 14 bases, with 24 bases between them. The CDR3 extends over 14 amino acids. The CDR3: CASRDRGNTGVLFF. The CDR3 coding sequence is TGTGCCAGCCGAGACCGAGGGAACACCGGAGTTCTGTTTTTT.

The V gene is TRBV27, the J gene TRBJ2-7, with TRBD1 matching 8 bases. V gave up 4 bases and J gave up 2 bases; unmatched junction bases: 7. The CDR3 consists of 15 residues. In germline, CDR1 is MNHEY, CDR2 SMNVEV (reference sequence). CDR3 sequence (DNA): TGTGCCAGCAGTTCAGGGACAGGAAGGCCCTACGAGCAGTACTTC. It is translated as CASSSGTGRPYEQYF.

V and J are TRBV29-1 and TRBJ2-1, with 11 bases lining up with TRBD2. V lost 6 bases, J lost 6 bases, and 10 bases stayed unmatched. Per germline, CDR1 SQVTM and CDR2 ANQGSEA. CDR3 size: 15 residues. The CDR3: CSVLMPSGRINEQFF. The CDR3 region has the DNA TGCAGCGTACTCATGCCTAGCGGGAGGATCAATGAGCAGTTCTTC.